A selection of T cell receptor beta chains follows, all from one sample in a study of T cell repertoires in cytomegalovirus infection. TCRdb analysed the reads with MiXCR anew, one entry per CDR3 protein. The data show about 130,000 distinct CDR3 sequences, roughly 25% seen once. For these receptors, no antigen is known. What was sequenced was PBMCs, sequenced either directly or after in vitro stimulation (not recorded which). Receptors originate from a human donor in good health (CMV status not recorded). Some clones in this sample may be carry-over from other donors' samples. Each CDR3 is given with its conserved first and last residue. D genes are given only for firm matches. A row's size may be missing; if present it is once, few, many or a size class.

D: TRBD2
J: TRBJ2-1
V: TRBV7-2
size: few
CDR3: CASSLSSGAYNEQFF
DNA: TGTGCCAGCAGCTTATCTAGCGGTGCCTACAATGAGCAGTTCTTC

D: TRBD2
J: TRBJ2-1
V: TRBV6-2/TRBV6-3
size: many
CDR3: CASGPGTSGMNEQFF
DNA: TGTGCCAGCGGCCCCGGGACTAGCGGGATGAATGAGCAGTTCTTC

D: -
J: TRBJ1-2
V: TRBV7-2
size: -
CDR3: CASSLQGYGYTF
DNA: TGTGCCAGCAGCTTACAAGGATATGGCTACACCTTC

D: TRBD2
J: TRBJ2-3
V: TRBV10-3
size: many
CDR3: CAIRGTSGSSADTQYF
DNA: TGTGCCATCAGGGGAACTAGCGGGAGTTCTGCAGATACGCAGTATTTT

D: TRBD1
J: TRBJ2-1
V: TRBV6-8
size: -
CDR3: CASSLQGINEQFF
DNA: TGTGCCAGCAGCTTACAGGGGATCAATGAGCAGTTCTTC

D: TRBD1
J: TRBJ2-1
V: TRBV7-9
size: many
CDR3: CASSTGPTGPYNEQFF
DNA: TGTGCCAGCAGCACCGGGCCGACAGGGCCCTACAATGAGCAGTTCTTC

D: -
J: TRBJ2-1
V: TRBV19
size: few
CDR3: CASTGRVGGEQFF
DNA: TGTGCCAGTACAGGGAGAGTTGGCGGGGAGCAGTTCTTC

D: -
J: TRBJ1-5
V: TRBV6-2/TRBV6-3
size: few
CDR3: CASSYAQNQPQHF
DNA: TGTGCCAGCAGTTACGCCCAAAATCAGCCCCAGCATTTT

D: TRBD1
J: TRBJ2-5
V: TRBV28
size: -
CDR3: CASSRPTGGKKTQYF
DNA: TGTGCCAGCAGTCGCCCCACAGGGGGCAAAAAGACCCAGTACTTC

D: TRBD1
J: TRBJ1-2
V: TRBV6-5
size: few
CDR3: CATRTGTGGYTF
DNA: TGTGCCACTCGGACAGGGACGGGAGGCTACACCTTC